This record concerns one T cell receptor beta chain sequence. Its specificity is not known. V was shortened by 4 bases and J by 5 bases, with 13 bases between the two germline ends. This CDR3 comprises 13 residues. Per germline, CDR1 SGHNT and CDR2 YYREEE (reference sequence). This record comes from a study of cytomegalovirus exposure and HLA in healthy donors. Study-level findings and limits: Several top significant clusters appeared, in a later analysis, to be linked to common viral pathogens.

The PCR used 60 Vbeta and 13 Jbeta primers. Assay: immunoSEQ multiplex PCR; the TCRdb copy retains only in-frame clones and omits some. The sample yields roughly 190,000 clones, approximately 80% seen once. Healthy individuals who donated bone marrow served as the donors. The chain combines TRBV5-4 with TRBJ2-7, with TRBD2 as a possible D gene (5 bases). The TCR was taken from a woman in her thirties in good health and CMV-seronegative. The specimen sequenced was PBMCs. CDR3 bases: TGTGCCAGCAGCCTGTTAGACGGGGACGAGCAGTACTTC. It translates to CASSLLDGDEQYF.